Listed here are 9 T cell receptor beta chains from one sample, sequenced in a study of blood T cell repertoires in COVID-19. Assay used: immunoSEQ multiplex PCR; TCRdb lists only in-frame clones, some missing. The sample lists 40,000 to 55,000 clones, 89% seen once, with around 30% in the top ten. The sequenced material came from peripheral blood. All receptors derive from a woman of 80 years or more with acute or convalescent COVID-19.

This chain joins TRBV6-1 and TRBJ1-1; TRBD1 is a possible D gene (5 bases). The CDR3 is made up of 16 amino acids. Germline V lookup: CDR1 MNHNS, CDR2 SASEGT. V shed 3 bases and J shed 1 base, with 15 bases lying between them. CDR3 amino acids: CASSDPRGWTNTEAFF. CDR3 sequence (DNA): TGTGCCAGCAGTGACCCTCGGGGGTGGACGAACACTGAAGCTTTCTTT.

The rearrangement links TRBV2 to TRBJ1-2; the D gene is possibly TRBD1 (6 bases). With 4 bases removed from V and 2 bases from J, the gap between germline ends came to 11 bases. The CDR3 totals 14 residues. Germline CDR1 SNHLY, CDR2 FYNNEI. DNA for the CDR3: TGTGCCAGCAGTGTGAACAGGGCAAACTATGGCTACACCTTC. This sequence encodes CASSVNRANYGYTF.

A few counts support this clone. This rearrangement joins TRBV5-1 to TRBJ1-6; 8 bases line up with TRBD1. Germline CDR1 reads SGHRS; CDR2 reads YFSETQ. This CDR3 has 13 residues. V shed 0 bases and J 16 bases; nucleotides not matched to a gene: 6. In nucleotides, the CDR3 is TGCGCCAGCAGCTTGGAGGTGGGGACAGGTCTCCACTTT. It yields the protein CASSLEVGTGLHF. Based on the CDR3 plus reference TRBV5-1 and TRBJ1-6, the full variable domain is KAGVTQTPRYLIKTRGQQVTLSCSPISGHRSVSWYQQTPGQGLQFLFEYFSETQRNKGNFPGRFSGRQFSNSRSEMNVSTLELGDSALYLCASSLEVGTGLHFGNGTRLTVT.

Only one count was recorded for this clone. This chain joins TRBV5-1 and TRBJ1-1, with 9 nucleotides matching TRBD1. The CDR3 contains 14 residues. J was trimmed by 3 bases and V by 3 bases; bases with no gene match: 3. Germline loops: CDR1 SGHRS, CDR2 YFSETQ. CDR3 amino acids: CASSSQGADTEAFF. The CDR3 nucleotides are TGCGCCAGCAGCTCACAGGGGGCGGACACTGAAGCTTTCTTT.

J is TRBJ1-2 and V is TRBV28; D remains unclear. CDR3 length equals 14 residues. The germline CDR1 and CDR2 sequences are MDHEN and SYDVKM. V was clipped by 2 bases and J by 1 base, with 8 bases between them. The CDR3 protein is CASSLRGVNYGYTF. The DNA for the CDR3 is TGTGCCAGCAGTTTACGAGGAGTTAACTATGGCTACACCTTC.

The chain combines TRBV6-5 with TRBJ2-5; 13 bases fit TRBD2. Trimming at V came to 6 bases and at J to 3 bases, leaving 4 bases not matched to a gene. The V gene's germline CDR1 is MNHEY and CDR2 SVGAGI. The CDR3 covers 15 residues. DNA for the CDR3: TGTGCCAGCAGCCTACTAGCGGGGGGGGAAGAGACCCAGTACTTC. It is translated as CASSLLAGGEETQYF.

The CDR3 DNA reads as TGCGCCAGCAGCTTGGGGCTAGCGGGGGGTGGTGAGCAGTTCTTC. Residues: CASSLGLAGGGEQFF. V usage is TRBV5-1 and J usage is TRBJ2-1; 11 nucleotides line up with TRBD2. Germline-derived CDR1 and CDR2 are SGHRS and YFSETQ. CDR3 length: 15 residues. Unmatched junction bases numbered 5, after V lost 0 bases and J lost 9 bases.

V is TRBV7-9 and J is TRBJ1-3, with 8 bases lining up with TRBD1. Germline CDR1 and CDR2: SEHNR and FQNEAQ (reference sequence). CDR3 length equals 17 residues. Trimming removed 4 bases from V and 0 bases from J; junction bases left unmatched: 8. CDR3 coding DNA: TGTGCCAGCAGCTGGGGGGACAGGCTTTACTCTGGAAACACCATATATTTT. Amino acid sequence: CASSWGDRLYSGNTIYF.

This clone was counted between two and nine times. The V gene is TRBV24-1, the J gene TRBJ2-1; D gene ambiguous. The ends were cut back, 5 bases at V and 6 bases at J, with 7 bases in the middle. Germline V gene lookup returns CDR1 KGHDR and CDR2 SFDVKD. The CDR3 contains 12 residues. CDR3: CATSVEANEQFF. The CDR3 DNA is TGTGCCACCAGTGTAGAAGCCAATGAGCAGTTCTTC.